The clone carrying this T cell receptor (beta chain) appeared many times. The antigen is not known. Trimming cost V 0 bases and J 5 bases, with 5 bases left between them. The CDR3 has 13 amino acids. The germline CDR1 and CDR2 sequences are SGHRS and YFSETQ. This entry comes from a study of T cells after yellow fever vaccination. Study-wide points: Weaker overall was a secondary response that nonetheless peaked faster, on day 5 versus 15. Abundant bulk-derived clonotypes could contaminate FACS-sorted repertoires.

Conversion of TCR transcripts into cDNA relied on 5'RACE template switching, which added a universal primer site and UMIs. TCRdb reprocessed the 5' RACE reads with MiXCR, giving one entry per CDR3 protein. The repertoire holds some 250,000 distinct CDR3 sequences, 3.6% seen once, with around 19% in the top ten. This clonotype was sampled from a man aged 18 to 30 who received the YFV17D yellow fever vaccine. The J gene is TRBJ2-2, the V gene TRBV5-1; D is uncertain. The specimen comprised PBMCs, sampled 15 days after the yellow fever booster vaccination. CDR3 protein: CASSLEKTGELFF. The CDR3 DNA reads TGCGCCAGCAGCTTGGAGAAGACCGGGGAGCTGTTTTTT.